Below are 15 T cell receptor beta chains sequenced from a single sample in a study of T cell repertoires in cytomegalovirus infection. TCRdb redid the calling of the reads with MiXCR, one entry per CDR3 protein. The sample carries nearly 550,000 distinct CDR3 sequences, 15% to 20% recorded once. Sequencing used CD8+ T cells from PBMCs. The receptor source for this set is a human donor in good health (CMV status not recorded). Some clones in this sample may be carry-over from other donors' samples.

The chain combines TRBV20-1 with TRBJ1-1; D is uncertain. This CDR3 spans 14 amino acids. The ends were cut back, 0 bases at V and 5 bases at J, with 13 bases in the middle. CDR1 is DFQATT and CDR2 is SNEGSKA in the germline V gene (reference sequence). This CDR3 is CSARELERWTEAFF. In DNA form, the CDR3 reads TGCAGTGCTAGAGAACTAGAGCGATGGACTGAAGCTTTCTTT.

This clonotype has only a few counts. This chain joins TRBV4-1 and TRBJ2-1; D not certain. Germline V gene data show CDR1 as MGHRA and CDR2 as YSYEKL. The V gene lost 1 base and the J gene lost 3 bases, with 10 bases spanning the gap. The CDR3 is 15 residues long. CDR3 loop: CASSQGHGDYNEQFF. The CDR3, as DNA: TGCGCCAGCAGCCAAGGACATGGGGACTACAATGAGCAGTTCTTC.

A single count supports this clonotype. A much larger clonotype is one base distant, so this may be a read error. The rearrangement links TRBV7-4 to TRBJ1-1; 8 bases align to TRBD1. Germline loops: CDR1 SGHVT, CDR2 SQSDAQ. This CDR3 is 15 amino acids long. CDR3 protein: CASSRGQVDGTETFF. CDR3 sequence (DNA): TGTGCCAGCAGCCGGGGACAGGTCGATGGCACTGAAACTTTCTTT. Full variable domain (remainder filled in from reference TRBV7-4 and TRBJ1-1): GAGVSQSPRYKVAKRGRDVALRCDSISGHVTLYWYRQTLGQGSEVLTYSQSDAQRDKSGRPSGRFSAERPERSVSTLKIQRTEQGDSAVYLCASSRGQVDGTETFFGQGTRLTVV.

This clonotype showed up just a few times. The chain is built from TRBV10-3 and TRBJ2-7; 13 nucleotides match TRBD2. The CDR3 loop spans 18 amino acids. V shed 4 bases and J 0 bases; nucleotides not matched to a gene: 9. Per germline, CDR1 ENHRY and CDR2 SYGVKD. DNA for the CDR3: TGTGCCATCAGTGCTTCTACTAGCGGGAGGGCTTTCTCCTACGAGCAGTACTTC. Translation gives CAISASTSGRAFSYEQYF.

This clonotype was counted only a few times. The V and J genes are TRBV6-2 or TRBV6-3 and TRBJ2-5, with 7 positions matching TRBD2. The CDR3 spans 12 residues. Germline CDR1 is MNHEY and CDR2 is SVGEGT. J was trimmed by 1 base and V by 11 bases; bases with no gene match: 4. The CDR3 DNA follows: TGTGCCTCCCGACTAGCCCAAGAGACCCAGTACTTC. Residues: CASRLAQETQYF.

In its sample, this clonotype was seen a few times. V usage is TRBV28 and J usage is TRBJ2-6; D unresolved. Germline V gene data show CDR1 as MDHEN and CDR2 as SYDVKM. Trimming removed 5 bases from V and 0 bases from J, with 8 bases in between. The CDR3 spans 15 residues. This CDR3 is CASSRPTSGANVLTF. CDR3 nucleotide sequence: TGTGCCAGCAGTCGGCCCACCTCTGGGGCCAACGTCCTGACTTTC.

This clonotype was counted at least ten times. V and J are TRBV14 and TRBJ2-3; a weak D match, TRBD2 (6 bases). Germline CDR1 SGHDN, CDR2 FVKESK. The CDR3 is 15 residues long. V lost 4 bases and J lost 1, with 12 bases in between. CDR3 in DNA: TGTGCCAGCAGCCCCTGGCGGGGCCGCACAGATACGCAGTATTTT. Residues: CASSPWRGRTDTQYF.

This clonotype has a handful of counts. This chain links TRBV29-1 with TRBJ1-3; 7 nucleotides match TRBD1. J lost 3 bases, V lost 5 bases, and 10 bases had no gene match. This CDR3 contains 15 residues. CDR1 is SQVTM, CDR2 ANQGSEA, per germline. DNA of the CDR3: TGCAGCGTTCGGACAGGCCTCAGCATTGGAAACACCATATATTTT. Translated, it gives CSVRTGLSIGNTIYF.

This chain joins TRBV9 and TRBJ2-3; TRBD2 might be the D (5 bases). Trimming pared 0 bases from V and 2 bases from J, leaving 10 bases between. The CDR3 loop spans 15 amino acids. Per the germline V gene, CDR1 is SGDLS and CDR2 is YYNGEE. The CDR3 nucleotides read TGTGCCAGCAGCGTAGGATCCGGGAACACAGATACGCAGTATTTT. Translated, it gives CASSVGSGNTDTQYF.

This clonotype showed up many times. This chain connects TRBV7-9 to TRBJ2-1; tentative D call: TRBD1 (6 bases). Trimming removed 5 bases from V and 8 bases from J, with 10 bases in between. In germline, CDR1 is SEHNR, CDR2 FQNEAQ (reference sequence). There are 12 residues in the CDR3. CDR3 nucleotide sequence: TGTGCCAGCAGCGGTCAGGGGCATGAGCAGTTCTTC. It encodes CASSGQGHEQFF.

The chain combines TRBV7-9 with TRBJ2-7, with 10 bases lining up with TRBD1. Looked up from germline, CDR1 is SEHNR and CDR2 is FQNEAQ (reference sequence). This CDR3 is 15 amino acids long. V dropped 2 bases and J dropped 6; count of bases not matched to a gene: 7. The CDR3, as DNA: TGTGCCAGCAGCTTAAGCGTTTGGGACAGGGGCGAGCAGTACTTC. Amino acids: CASSLSVWDRGEQYF.

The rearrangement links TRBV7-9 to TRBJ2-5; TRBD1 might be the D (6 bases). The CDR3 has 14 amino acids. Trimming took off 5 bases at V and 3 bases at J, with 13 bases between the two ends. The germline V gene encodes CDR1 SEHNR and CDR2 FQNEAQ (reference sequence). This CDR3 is CASSLGGREETQYF. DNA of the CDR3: TGTGCCAGCAGCCTAGGGGGAAGGGAAGAGACCCAGTACTTC.

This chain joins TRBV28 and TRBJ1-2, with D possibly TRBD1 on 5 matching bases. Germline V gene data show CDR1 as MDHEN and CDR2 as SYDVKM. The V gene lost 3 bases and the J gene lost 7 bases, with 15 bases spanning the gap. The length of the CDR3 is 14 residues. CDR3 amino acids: CASSFVGDLGGYTF. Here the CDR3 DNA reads TGTGCCAGCAGTTTTGTGGGGGATTTGGGTGGCTACACCTTC.

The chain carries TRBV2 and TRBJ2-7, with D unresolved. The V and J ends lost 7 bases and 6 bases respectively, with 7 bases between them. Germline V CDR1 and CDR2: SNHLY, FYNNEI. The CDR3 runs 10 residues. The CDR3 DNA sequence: TGTGCCAGCAAGGGTCCCGAGCAGTACTTC. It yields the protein CASKGPEQYF.

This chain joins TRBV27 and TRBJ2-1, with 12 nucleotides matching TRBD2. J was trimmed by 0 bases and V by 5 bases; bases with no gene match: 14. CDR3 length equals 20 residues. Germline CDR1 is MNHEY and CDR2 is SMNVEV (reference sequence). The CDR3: CASSLLSGLAGTSSYNEQFF. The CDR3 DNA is TGTGCCAGCAGTCTCCTCTCGGGACTAGCGGGCACGTCCTCCTACAATGAGCAGTTCTTC.